This TCR beta chain came from a study of blood T cells in healthy people across ages. The authors ran a second PCR of about 6 to 11 cycles using a sample-barcoded 5' primer and a J-beta primer mix. TCRdb reanalysed the 5' RACE reads using MiXCR and keeps one entry per CDR3 protein. Of some 900,000 distinct CDR3 sequences in the sample, roughly 50% were seen once. CDR1 MDHEN and CDR2 SYDVKM come from the germline V gene. The CDR3 extends over 12 amino acids. V lost 6 bases to trimming and J lost 8 bases, with 13 bases between them. This clonotype was sampled from a man aged 25 to 40 in good health. Input material: blood. The chain joins TRBV28 to TRBJ1-2; D not certain. The CDR3 nucleotides are TGTGCCAGCAGGCTATTCGACGGAGGCTACACCTTC. This gives the protein CASRLFDGGYTF.